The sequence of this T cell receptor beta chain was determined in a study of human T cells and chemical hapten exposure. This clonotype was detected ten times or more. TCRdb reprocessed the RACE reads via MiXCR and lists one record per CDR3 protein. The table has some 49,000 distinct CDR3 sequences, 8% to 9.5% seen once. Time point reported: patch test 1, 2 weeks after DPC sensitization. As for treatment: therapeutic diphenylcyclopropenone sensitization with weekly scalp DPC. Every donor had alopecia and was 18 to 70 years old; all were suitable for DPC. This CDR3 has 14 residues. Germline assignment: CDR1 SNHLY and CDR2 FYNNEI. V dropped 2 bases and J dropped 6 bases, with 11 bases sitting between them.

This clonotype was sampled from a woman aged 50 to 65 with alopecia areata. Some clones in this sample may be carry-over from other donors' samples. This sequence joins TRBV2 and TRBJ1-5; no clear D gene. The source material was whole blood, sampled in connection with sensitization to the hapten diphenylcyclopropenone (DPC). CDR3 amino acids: CASSEYGLAQPQHF. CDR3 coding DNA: TGTGCCAGCAGTGAATACGGGTTAGCTCAGCCCCAGCATTTT.